These T cell receptor beta chains were read from a single sample in a study of T-cell memory formation after mild COVID-19. TCRdb reprocessed the 5' RACE reads via MiXCR and lists one record per CDR3 protein. The table lists about 190,000 distinct CDR3 sequences, around a fifth of them singletons. Sequencing used PBMCs or a T cell subset sorted from them (not recorded which). The receptor set was obtained from an adult woman who had mild COVID-19 (a few samples of this study predate the infection). Cell type and time point are not known. CDR3s include the opening cysteine and the closing phenylalanine or tryptophan. The order of the fields is V gene, D gene, clone size, J gene, CDR3 protein, CDR3 DNA. D genes are given only for firm matches. The listing skips clone size in some rows; elsewhere it reads once, few, many or a size class.

v_call: TRBV5-1; d_call: TRBD2; clone_size: -; j_call: TRBJ2-1; cdr3_aa: CASTSSGGTDEQFF; cdr3_nt: TGCGCCAGCACCTCTAGCGGGGGGACGGATGAGCAGTTCTTC
v_call: TRBV5-6; d_call: TRBD2; clone_size: -; j_call: TRBJ2-2; cdr3_aa: CASSSGLAGTGELFF; cdr3_nt: TGTGCCAGCAGCTCCGGACTAGCGGGAACCGGGGAGCTGTTTTTT
v_call: TRBV4-1; d_call: -; clone_size: -; j_call: TRBJ1-1; cdr3_aa: CASSQARVDTEAFF; cdr3_nt: TGCGCCAGCAGCCAAGCCAGGGTCGACACTGAAGCTTTCTTT
v_call: TRBV19; d_call: TRBD1; clone_size: few; j_call: TRBJ1-5; cdr3_aa: CASSSTLARGHQPQHF; cdr3_nt: TGTGCCAGTAGTTCGACCTTGGCCAGGGGGCATCAGCCCCAGCATTTT
v_call: TRBV3-1; d_call: TRBD2; clone_size: few; j_call: TRBJ2-7; cdr3_aa: CASSQPTSGSSYEQYF; cdr3_nt: TGTGCCAGCAGCCAACCCACTAGCGGGAGCTCCTACGAGCAGTACTTC
v_call: TRBV7-8; d_call: -; clone_size: -; j_call: TRBJ2-3; cdr3_aa: CASSALFTDTQYF; cdr3_nt: TGTGCCAGCAGCGCACTCTTCACAGATACGCAGTATTTT
v_call: TRBV7-9; d_call: -; clone_size: few; j_call: TRBJ2-3; cdr3_aa: CASSSETGLDTQYF; cdr3_nt: TGTGCCAGCAGCTCGGAGACAGGCCTAGATACGCAGTATTTT
v_call: TRBV20-1; d_call: TRBD2; clone_size: -; j_call: TRBJ2-1; cdr3_aa: CSARDASGPEQFF; cdr3_nt: TGCAGTGCTAGGGACGCTAGCGGTCCTGAGCAGTTCTTC
v_call: TRBV7-9; d_call: -; clone_size: -; j_call: TRBJ2-3; cdr3_aa: CANQGWEADTQYF; cdr3_nt: TGTGCCAACCAGGGGTGGGAGGCAGATACGCAGTATTTT
v_call: TRBV30; d_call: TRBD1; clone_size: -; j_call: TRBJ2-7; cdr3_aa: CAWSGYWTGYEQYF; cdr3_nt: TGTGCCTGGAGTGGTTACTGGACAGGATACGAGCAGTACTTC
v_call: TRBV5-1; d_call: -; clone_size: few; j_call: TRBJ2-3; cdr3_aa: CASSLGDSTDTQYF; cdr3_nt: TGCGCCAGCAGCTTGGGGGACAGCACAGATACGCAGTATTTT
v_call: TRBV10-3; d_call: -; clone_size: -; j_call: TRBJ1-1; cdr3_aa: CAISESGEAFF; cdr3_nt: TGTGCCATCAGTGAGTCGGGTGAAGCTTTCTTT
v_call: TRBV20-1; d_call: -; clone_size: few; j_call: TRBJ1-1; cdr3_aa: CSARPGVSTEAFF; cdr3_nt: TGCAGTGCTCGTCCGGGGGTGAGCACTGAAGCTTTCTTT
v_call: TRBV10-3; d_call: -; clone_size: few; j_call: TRBJ1-1; cdr3_aa: CAISEDSKNTEAFF; cdr3_nt: TGTGCCATCAGTGAGGACAGCAAGAACACTGAAGCTTTCTTT
v_call: TRBV7-2; d_call: -; clone_size: -; j_call: TRBJ2-2; cdr3_aa: CASSLPVLGTPTGELFF; cdr3_nt: TGTGCCAGCAGCCTACCCGTCCTCGGGACCCCCACCGGGGAGCTGTTTTTT
v_call: TRBV12-3/TRBV12-4; d_call: TRBD1; clone_size: -; j_call: TRBJ2-5; cdr3_aa: CASRSTGGSQETQYF; cdr3_nt: TGTGCCAGCAGGTCCACAGGGGGCTCCCAAGAGACCCAGTACTTC
v_call: TRBV29-1; d_call: -; clone_size: -; j_call: TRBJ1-2; cdr3_aa: CSVPTLVGYGYTF; cdr3_nt: TGCAGCGTCCCGACCCTGGTCGGCTATGGCTACACCTTC
v_call: TRBV7-3; d_call: TRBD1; clone_size: -; j_call: TRBJ1-1; cdr3_aa: CASSLTPTGGDTEAFF; cdr3_nt: TGTGCCAGCAGCTTAACACCAACAGGGGGCGACACTGAAGCTTTCTTT
v_call: TRBV7-9; d_call: -; clone_size: -; j_call: TRBJ1-2; cdr3_aa: CASILLVGYGYTF; cdr3_nt: TGTGCCAGCATCCTCCTCGTGGGCTATGGCTACACCTTC
v_call: TRBV12-3/TRBV12-4; d_call: -; clone_size: -; j_call: TRBJ2-1; cdr3_aa: CASTRDLAPGNEQFF; cdr3_nt: TGTGCCAGCACCCGGGACTTGGCCCCTGGGAATGAGCAGTTCTTC
v_call: TRBV7-9; d_call: TRBD2; clone_size: few; j_call: TRBJ2-7; cdr3_aa: CASSGRLADYEQYF; cdr3_nt: TGTGCCAGCAGTGGAAGACTAGCGGACTACGAGCAGTACTTC
v_call: TRBV25-1; d_call: -; clone_size: -; j_call: TRBJ1-1; cdr3_aa: CASNRGFSTEAFF; cdr3_nt: TGTGCCAGCAATCGGGGGTTCAGCACTGAAGCTTTCTTT
v_call: TRBV5-4; d_call: -; clone_size: -; j_call: TRBJ1-6; cdr3_aa: CASSSDGGPLHF; cdr3_nt: TGTGCCAGCAGCTCGGACGGTGGTCCCCTCCACTTT
v_call: TRBV5-1; d_call: -; clone_size: -; j_call: TRBJ1-1; cdr3_aa: CASSLMGRPTEAFF; cdr3_nt: TGCGCCAGCAGCTTGATGGGCAGACCCACTGAAGCTTTCTTT
v_call: TRBV11-2; d_call: TRBD2; clone_size: -; j_call: TRBJ2-5; cdr3_aa: CASEGLAEETQYF; cdr3_nt: TGTGCCAGCGAGGGACTAGCGGAAGAGACCCAGTACTTC
v_call: TRBV21-1; d_call: -; clone_size: -; j_call: TRBJ2-2; cdr3_aa: CANKRSEGTGELFF; cdr3_nt: TGTGCCAACAAACGGTCGGAGGGCACCGGGGAGCTGTTTTTT
v_call: TRBV20-1; d_call: -; clone_size: few; j_call: TRBJ2-1; cdr3_aa: CSARRGNEQFF; cdr3_nt: TGCAGTGCCCGGCGAGGGAATGAGCAGTTCTTC
v_call: TRBV9; d_call: -; clone_size: few; j_call: TRBJ2-3; cdr3_aa: CASSVGYGGTQYF; cdr3_nt: TGTGCCAGCAGCGTAGGATACGGCGGTACGCAGTATTTT
v_call: TRBV9; d_call: TRBD1; clone_size: few; j_call: TRBJ2-7; cdr3_aa: CASSEGQGSEQYF; cdr3_nt: TGTGCCAGCAGCGAGGGACAGGGCTCCGAGCAGTACTTC
v_call: TRBV5-6; d_call: -; clone_size: -; j_call: TRBJ1-1; cdr3_aa: CASSLGRRLMNTEAFF; cdr3_nt: TGTGCCAGCAGCTTGGGGCGTCGACTAATGAACACTGAAGCTTTCTTT
v_call: TRBV24-1; d_call: TRBD2; clone_size: few; j_call: TRBJ2-3; cdr3_aa: CASSTGTSGTPLADTQYF; cdr3_nt: TGTGCCAGTTCGACCGGGACTAGCGGGACTCCTTTAGCAGATACGCAGTATTTT
v_call: TRBV27; d_call: -; clone_size: -; j_call: TRBJ1-5; cdr3_aa: CASSSDGSYSNQPQHF; cdr3_nt: TGTGCCAGCAGTTCAGACGGAAGTTATAGCAATCAGCCCCAGCATTTT
v_call: TRBV7-8; d_call: -; clone_size: -; j_call: TRBJ2-7; cdr3_aa: CASSPSWEQYF; cdr3_nt: TGTGCCAGCAGCCCCTCCTGGGAGCAGTACTTC
v_call: TRBV4-1; d_call: TRBD1; clone_size: few; j_call: TRBJ1-1; cdr3_aa: CASSHWTGSEAFF; cdr3_nt: TGCGCCAGCAGCCATTGGACAGGTAGTGAAGCTTTCTTT